This T cell receptor beta chain was sequenced in a study of T cells in Graves' hyperthyroidism and ophthalmopathy. Study-wide points: A median 6.5 months before onset, the model predicted ophthalmopathy. Researchers report that a 13 V-J model separated ophthalmopathy from stable hyperthyroidism.

This clonotype was picked up one time. Its antigen is unknown. This likely comes from a read error, as the CDR3 has no conserved phenylalanine or tryptophan at its end. Amplified TCR beta CDR3 regions derived from RNA transcripts. An initial round of RT-PCR targeting the TCR CDR3 relied on the HTBI primer set. TCRdb fed the multiplex PCR reads into MiXCR, producing one record per CDR3 protein. The profile covers about 480,000 distinct CDR3 sequences, with 20% to 25% appearing a single time and approximately 49% taken by the ten largest. V lost 5 bases and J lost 4; bases outside the gene matches: 5. The CDR3 loop spans 13 amino acids. Germline CDR1 reads GTSNPN; CDR2 reads SVGIG (reference sequence). Among ophthalmopathy patients, the Clinical Activity Score reached at least 3, the NOSPECS grade reached at least 4, and duration remained under 3 months. Clinical symptoms, serum thyroxine, TRAb, thyroid ultrasound and orbital computed tomography established diagnosis.

The V and J genes are TRBV30 and TRBJ1-1, with 9 bases matching TRBD1. The TCR was taken from a woman aged 70-85 years with Graves' ophthalmopathy. Sequenced input: blood. The CDR3 nucleotides are TGTGCCTGGGAACAGGGGGCCGGCACTGAAGCTTTCCTT. Its protein is CAWEQGAGTEAFL.